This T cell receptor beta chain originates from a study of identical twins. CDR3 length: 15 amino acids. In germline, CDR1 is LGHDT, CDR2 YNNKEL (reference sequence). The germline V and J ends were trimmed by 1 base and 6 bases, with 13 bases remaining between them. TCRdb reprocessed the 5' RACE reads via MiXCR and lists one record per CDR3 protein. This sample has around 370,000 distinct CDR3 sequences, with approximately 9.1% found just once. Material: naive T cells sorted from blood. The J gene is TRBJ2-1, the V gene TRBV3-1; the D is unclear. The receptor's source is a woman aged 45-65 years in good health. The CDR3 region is CASSQVSLPGNEQFF. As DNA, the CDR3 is TGTGCCAGCAGCCAAGTAAGCCTCCCGGGCAATGAGCAGTTCTTC.